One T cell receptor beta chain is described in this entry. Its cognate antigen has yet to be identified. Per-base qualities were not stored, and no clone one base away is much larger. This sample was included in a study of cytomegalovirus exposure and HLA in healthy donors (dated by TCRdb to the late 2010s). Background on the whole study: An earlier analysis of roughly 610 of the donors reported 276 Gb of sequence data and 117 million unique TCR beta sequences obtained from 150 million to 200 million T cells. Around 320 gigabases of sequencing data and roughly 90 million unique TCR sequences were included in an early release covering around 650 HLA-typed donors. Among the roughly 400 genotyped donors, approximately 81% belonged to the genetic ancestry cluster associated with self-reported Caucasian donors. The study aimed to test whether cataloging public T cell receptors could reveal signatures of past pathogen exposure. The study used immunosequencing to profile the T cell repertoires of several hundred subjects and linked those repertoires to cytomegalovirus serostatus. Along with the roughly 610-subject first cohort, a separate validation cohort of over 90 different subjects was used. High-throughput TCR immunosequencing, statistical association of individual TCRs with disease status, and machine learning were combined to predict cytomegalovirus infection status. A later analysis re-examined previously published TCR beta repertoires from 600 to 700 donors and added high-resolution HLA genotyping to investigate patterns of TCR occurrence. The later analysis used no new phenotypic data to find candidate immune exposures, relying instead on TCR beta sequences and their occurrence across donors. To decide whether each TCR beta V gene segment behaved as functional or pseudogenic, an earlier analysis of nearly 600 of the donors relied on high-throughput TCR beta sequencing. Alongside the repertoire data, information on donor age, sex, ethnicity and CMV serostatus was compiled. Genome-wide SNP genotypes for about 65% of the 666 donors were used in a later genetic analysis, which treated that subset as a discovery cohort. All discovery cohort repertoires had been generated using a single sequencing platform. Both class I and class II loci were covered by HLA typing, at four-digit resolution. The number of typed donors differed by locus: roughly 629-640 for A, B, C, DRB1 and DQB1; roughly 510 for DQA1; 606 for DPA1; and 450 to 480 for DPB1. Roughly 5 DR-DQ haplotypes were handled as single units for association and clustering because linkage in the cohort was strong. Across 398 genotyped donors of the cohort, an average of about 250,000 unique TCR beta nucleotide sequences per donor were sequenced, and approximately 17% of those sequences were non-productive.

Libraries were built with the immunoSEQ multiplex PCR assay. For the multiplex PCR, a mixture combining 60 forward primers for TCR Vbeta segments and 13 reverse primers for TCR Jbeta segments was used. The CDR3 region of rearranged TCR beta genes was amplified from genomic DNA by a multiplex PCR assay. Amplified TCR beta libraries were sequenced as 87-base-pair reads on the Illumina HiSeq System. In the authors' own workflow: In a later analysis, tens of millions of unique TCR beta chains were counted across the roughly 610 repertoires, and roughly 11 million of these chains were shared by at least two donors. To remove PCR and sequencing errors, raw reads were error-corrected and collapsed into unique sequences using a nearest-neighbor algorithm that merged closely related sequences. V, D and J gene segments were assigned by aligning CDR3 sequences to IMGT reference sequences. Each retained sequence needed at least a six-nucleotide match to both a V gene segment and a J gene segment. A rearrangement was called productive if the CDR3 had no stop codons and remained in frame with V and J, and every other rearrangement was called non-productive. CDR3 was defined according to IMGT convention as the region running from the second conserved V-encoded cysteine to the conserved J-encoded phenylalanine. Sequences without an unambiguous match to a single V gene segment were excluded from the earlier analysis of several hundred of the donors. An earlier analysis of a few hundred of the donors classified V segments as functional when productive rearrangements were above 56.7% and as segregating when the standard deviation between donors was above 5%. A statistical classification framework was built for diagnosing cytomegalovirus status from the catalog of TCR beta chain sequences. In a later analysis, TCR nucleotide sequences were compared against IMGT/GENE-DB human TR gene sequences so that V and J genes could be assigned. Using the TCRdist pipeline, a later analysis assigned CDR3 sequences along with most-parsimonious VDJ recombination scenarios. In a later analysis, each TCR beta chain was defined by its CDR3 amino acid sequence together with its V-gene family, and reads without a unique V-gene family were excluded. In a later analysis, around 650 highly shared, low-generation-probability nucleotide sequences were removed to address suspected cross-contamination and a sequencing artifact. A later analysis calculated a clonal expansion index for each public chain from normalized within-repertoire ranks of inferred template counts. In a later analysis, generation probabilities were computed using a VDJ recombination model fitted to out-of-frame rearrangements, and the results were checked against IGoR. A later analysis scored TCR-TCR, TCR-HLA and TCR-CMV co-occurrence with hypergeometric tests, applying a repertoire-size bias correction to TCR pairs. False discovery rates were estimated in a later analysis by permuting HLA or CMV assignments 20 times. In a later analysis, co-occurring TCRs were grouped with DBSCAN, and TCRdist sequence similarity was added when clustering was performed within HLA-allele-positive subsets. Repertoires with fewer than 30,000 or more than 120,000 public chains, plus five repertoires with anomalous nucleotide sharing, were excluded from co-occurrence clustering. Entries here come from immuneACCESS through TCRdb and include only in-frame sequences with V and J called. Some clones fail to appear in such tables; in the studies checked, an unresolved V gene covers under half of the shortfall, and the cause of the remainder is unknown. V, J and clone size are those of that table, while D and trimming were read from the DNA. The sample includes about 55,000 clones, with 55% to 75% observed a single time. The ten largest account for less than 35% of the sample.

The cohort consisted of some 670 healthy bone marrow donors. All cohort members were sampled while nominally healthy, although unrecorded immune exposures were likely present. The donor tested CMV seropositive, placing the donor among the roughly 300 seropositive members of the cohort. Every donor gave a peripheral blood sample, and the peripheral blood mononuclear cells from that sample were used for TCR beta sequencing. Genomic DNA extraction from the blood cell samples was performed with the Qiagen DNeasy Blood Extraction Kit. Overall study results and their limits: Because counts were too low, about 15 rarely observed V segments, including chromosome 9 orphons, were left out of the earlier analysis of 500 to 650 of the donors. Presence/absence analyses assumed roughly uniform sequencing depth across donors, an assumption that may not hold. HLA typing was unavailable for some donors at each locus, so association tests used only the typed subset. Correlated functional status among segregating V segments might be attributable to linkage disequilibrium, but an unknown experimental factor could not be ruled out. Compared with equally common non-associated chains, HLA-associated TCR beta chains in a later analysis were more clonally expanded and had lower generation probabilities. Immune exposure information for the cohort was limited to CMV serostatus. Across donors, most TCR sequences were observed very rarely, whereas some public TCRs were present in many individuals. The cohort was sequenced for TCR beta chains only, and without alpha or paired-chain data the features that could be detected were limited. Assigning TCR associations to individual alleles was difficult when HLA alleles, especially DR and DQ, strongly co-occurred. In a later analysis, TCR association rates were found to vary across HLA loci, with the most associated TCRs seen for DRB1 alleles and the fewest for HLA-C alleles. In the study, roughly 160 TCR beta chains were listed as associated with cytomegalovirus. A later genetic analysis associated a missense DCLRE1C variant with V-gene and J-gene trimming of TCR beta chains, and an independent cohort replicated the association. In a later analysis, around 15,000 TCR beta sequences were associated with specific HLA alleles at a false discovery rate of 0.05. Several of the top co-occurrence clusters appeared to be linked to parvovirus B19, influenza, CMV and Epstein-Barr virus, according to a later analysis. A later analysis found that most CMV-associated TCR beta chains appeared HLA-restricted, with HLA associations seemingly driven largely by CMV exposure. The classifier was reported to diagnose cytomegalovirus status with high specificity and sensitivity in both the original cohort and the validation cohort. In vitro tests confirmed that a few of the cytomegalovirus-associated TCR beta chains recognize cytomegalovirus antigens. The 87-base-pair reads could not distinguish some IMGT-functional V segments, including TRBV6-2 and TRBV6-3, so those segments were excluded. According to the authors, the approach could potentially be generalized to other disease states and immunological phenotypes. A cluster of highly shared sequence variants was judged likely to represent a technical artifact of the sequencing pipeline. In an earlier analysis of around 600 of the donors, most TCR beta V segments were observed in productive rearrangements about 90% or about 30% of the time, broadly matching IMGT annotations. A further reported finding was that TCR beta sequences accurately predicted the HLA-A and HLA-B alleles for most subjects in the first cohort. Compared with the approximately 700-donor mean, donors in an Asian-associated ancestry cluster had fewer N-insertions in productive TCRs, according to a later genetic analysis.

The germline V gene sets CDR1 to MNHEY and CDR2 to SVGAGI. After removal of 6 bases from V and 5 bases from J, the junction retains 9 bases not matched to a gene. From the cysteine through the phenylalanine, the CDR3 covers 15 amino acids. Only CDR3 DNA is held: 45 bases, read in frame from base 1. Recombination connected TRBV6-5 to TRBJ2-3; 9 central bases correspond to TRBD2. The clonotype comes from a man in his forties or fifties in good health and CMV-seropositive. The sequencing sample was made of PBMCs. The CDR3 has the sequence CASSRGRGLGDTQYF. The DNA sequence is TGTGCCAGCAGCCGCGGGAGGGGTCTGGGAGATACGCAGTATTTT.